The rows below give T cell receptor beta chains drawn from one sample of a study of cytomegalovirus exposure and HLA in healthy donors. Here immunoSEQ multiplex PCR was the method, and the copy in TCRdb shows in-frame clones only, minus some. The data contain around 78,000 clones, approximately 57% of them seen just once; the ten biggest clones take up 5.7%. Sequenced sample: PBMCs. All receptors come from a man aged 25 to 45 in good health and CMV-seropositive. Each CDR3 is given with its conserved first and last residue. The order of the fields is clone size, CDR3 length, J gene, V gene, D gene, CDR3 DNA, CDR3 protein. The D gene is left open where the match is weak. The size of a clone is reported for some rows only, either as once, few or many, or as a class for expanded clones.

abundance: .; len: 15; j_gene: TRBJ2-2; v_gene: TRBV19; d_gene: .; CDR3nt: TGTGCCAGTAGTATGGCCGGGTTAACCACCGGGGAGCTGTTTTTT; CDR3aa: CASSMAGLTTGELFF
abundance: .; len: 17; j_gene: TRBJ2-3; v_gene: TRBV4-2; d_gene: TRBD2; CDR3nt: TGTGCCAGCAGCCTCAGGACTAGCGGGAGCCCCACAGATACGCAGTATTTT; CDR3aa: CASSLRTSGSPTDTQYF
abundance: .; len: 13; j_gene: TRBJ1-2; v_gene: TRBV9; d_gene: .; CDR3nt: TGTGCCAGCAGCGCCACCGGGACAACTTCCCTAACCTTC; CDR3aa: CASSATGTTSLTF
abundance: few; len: 15; j_gene: TRBJ1-1; v_gene: TRBV5-1; d_gene: .; CDR3nt: TGCGCCAGCAGCTTTTTACTGGACAGCCCAACTGAAGCTTTCTTT; CDR3aa: CASSFLLDSPTEAFF
abundance: few; len: 15; j_gene: TRBJ2-3; v_gene: TRBV5-4; d_gene: TRBD1; CDR3nt: TGTGCCAGCAGCCTCGAGACAGGGGCCACAGATACGCAGTATTTT; CDR3aa: CASSLETGATDTQYF
abundance: .; len: 13; j_gene: TRBJ2-1; v_gene: TRBV6-4; d_gene: TRBD2; CDR3nt: TGTGCCAGCAGTGGGACTAGCGGTGGACCCTTCTTCTTC; CDR3aa: CASSGTSGGPFFF
abundance: few; len: 13; j_gene: TRBJ2-7; v_gene: TRBV28; d_gene: .; CDR3nt: TGTGCCAGCATAACGGGAAGCTCCTACGAGCAGTACTTC; CDR3aa: CASITGSSYEQYF
abundance: few; len: 15; j_gene: TRBJ1-5; v_gene: TRBV6-1; d_gene: TRBD1; CDR3nt: TGTGCCAGCAGTGATCAAGGGGGCTCCAATCAGCCCCAGCATTTT; CDR3aa: CASSDQGGSNQPQHF
abundance: .; len: 19; j_gene: TRBJ2-3; v_gene: TRBV9; d_gene: TRBD2; CDR3nt: TGTGCCAGCGAGAGTAATACGACTAGCGGGAGACCTAGCACAGATACGCAGTATTTT; CDR3aa: CASESNTTSGRPSTDTQYF
abundance: .; len: 16; j_gene: TRBJ2-2; v_gene: TRBV7-3; d_gene: TRBD2; CDR3nt: TGTGCCAGCAGCTTAGGCCTAGCGGGGGTCTCCGGGGAGCTGTTTTTT; CDR3aa: CASSLGLAGVSGELFF
abundance: .; len: 16; j_gene: TRBJ2-7; v_gene: TRBV4-1; d_gene: .; CDR3nt: TGCGCCAGCAGCCAAGAAATAAGGGGGGGAACCTACGAGCAGTACTTC; CDR3aa: CASSQEIRGGTYEQYF
abundance: .; len: 14; j_gene: TRBJ1-1; v_gene: TRBV28; d_gene: .; CDR3nt: TGTGCCAGCAGTTTATACCAGACAGGAGATGAAGCTTTCTTT; CDR3aa: CASSLYQTGDEAFF
abundance: .; len: 15; j_gene: TRBJ2-3; v_gene: TRBV9; d_gene: TRBD1; CDR3nt: TGTGCCAGCAGCGACCGGGACAGGGAAACAGATACGCAGTATTTT; CDR3aa: CASSDRDRETDTQYF
abundance: .; len: 15; j_gene: TRBJ1-2; v_gene: TRBV9; d_gene: TRBD1; CDR3nt: TGTGCCAGCAGCGTGACCTCGGGACAGAGATATGGCTACACCTTC; CDR3aa: CASSVTSGQRYGYTF
abundance: .; len: 14; j_gene: TRBJ2-7; v_gene: TRBV13; d_gene: .; CDR3nt: TGTGCCAGCAGCTTAGTGTCAGGGTCCGGCGAGCAGTACTTC; CDR3aa: CASSLVSGSGEQYF
abundance: few; len: 15; j_gene: TRBJ2-1; v_gene: TRBV5-1; d_gene: TRBD1; CDR3nt: TGCGCCAGCAGCTTCCGGGACAGGGTTCATGATGAGCAGTTCTTC; CDR3aa: CASSFRDRVHDEQFF
abundance: few; len: 16; j_gene: TRBJ2-2; v_gene: TRBV4-2; d_gene: TRBD2; CDR3nt: TGTGCCAGCAGCCAAGATAGAGCGGGGGGCACCGGGGAGCTGTTTTTT; CDR3aa: CASSQDRAGGTGELFF